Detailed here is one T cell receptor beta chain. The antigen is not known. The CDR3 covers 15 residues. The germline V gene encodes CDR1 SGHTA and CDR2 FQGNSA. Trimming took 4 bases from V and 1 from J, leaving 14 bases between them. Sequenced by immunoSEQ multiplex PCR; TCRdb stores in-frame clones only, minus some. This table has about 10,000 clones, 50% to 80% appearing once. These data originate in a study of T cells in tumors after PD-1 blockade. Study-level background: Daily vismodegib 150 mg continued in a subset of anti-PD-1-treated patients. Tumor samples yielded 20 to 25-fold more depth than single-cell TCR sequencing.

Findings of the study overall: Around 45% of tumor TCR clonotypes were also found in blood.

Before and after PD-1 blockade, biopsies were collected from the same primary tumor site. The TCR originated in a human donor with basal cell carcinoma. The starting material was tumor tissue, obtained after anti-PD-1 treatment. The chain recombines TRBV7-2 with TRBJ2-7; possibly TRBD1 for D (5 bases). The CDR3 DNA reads TGTGCCAGCAGCTCAAGGGGTACCCAATCCTACGAGCAGTACTTC. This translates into CASSSRGTQSYEQYF. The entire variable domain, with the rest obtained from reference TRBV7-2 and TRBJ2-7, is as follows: GAGVSQSPSNKVTEKGKDVELRCDPISGHTALYWYRQSLGQGLEFLIYFQGNSAPDKSGLPSDRFSAERTGGSVSTLTIQRTQQEDSAVYLCASSSRGTQSYEQYFGPGTRLTVT.